Sequencing of this T cell receptor (beta chain) was carried out in a study of blood T cells in healthy people across ages. Study-level results: There were more naive CD4+ cells and higher diversity in long-lived donors than in aged donors. As age increased, TCR beta diversity per million T cells fell in a roughly linear fashion.

A remark on this clonotype: Its target is unknown. The junction differs from germline at one of its ends, possibly a read error.

Next came a second PCR, run for about 7 to 12 cycles, which used a sample-barcoded 5' primer along with a J-beta primer mix. A template-switch adaptor with 12 random nucleotides tagged each cDNA molecule. TCRdb redid the calling of the 5' RACE reads with MiXCR, one entry per CDR3 protein. This sample has hundreds of thousands of distinct CDR3 sequences, with 56% found just once. This TCR derives from a man between 35 and 55 years old in good health. Source material: blood.

For the CDR3, the DNA is TGTACCAGCAGCCAAGCCGCGAGACAGGGGTTGGTCTACGAGCAGTACTTC. Its translation is CTSSQAARQGLVYEQYF. The chain carries TRBV4-2 and TRBJ2-7; 8 positions match TRBD1. The length of the CDR3 is 17 residues. The V gene's germline CDR1 is LGHNA and CDR2 YNFKEQ.